Below are 2 T cell receptor beta chains sequenced from a single sample in a study of cytomegalovirus exposure and HLA in healthy donors. The PCR was carried out with 60 Vbeta primers and 13 Jbeta primers. Only in-frame clones appear in the TCRdb table, and some are missing; sequencing was by immunoSEQ multiplex PCR. The data hold 150,000 to 200,000 clones, with roughly four fifths observed a single time. The sequencing input was PBMCs. Every receptor here comes from a woman younger than 30 in good health and CMV-seropositive.

This chain uses TRBV27 with TRBJ2-3; D might be TRBD2 (6 bases). The CDR3 is made up of 17 amino acids. With 5 bases removed from V and 0 bases from J, the gap between germline ends came to 18 bases. Germline-derived CDR1 and CDR2 are MNHEY and SMNVEV (reference sequence). Here the CDR3 reads CASSPNLATSSTDTQYF. As DNA, the CDR3 is TGTGCCAGCAGTCCAAATCTAGCGACCTCTAGCACAGATACGCAGTATTTT.

The rearrangement joins TRBV30 to TRBJ1-2, with 11 bases identical to TRBD1. In germline, CDR1 is GTSNPN, CDR2 SVGIG (reference sequence). The J segment lost 4 bases and the V segment lost 3 bases, leaving 16 bases of the junction unmatched. This CDR3 spans 18 amino acids. DNA of the CDR3: TGTGCCTGGAGCTCCCCAACCTGGACAGGGGGCCTTCTCTATGGCTACACCTTC. Its translation: CAWSSPTWTGGLLYGYTF.